These 29 T cell receptor beta chains originate from one sample sequenced in a study of CD8 T cells in Susac syndrome. Reverse transcription of about 0.45 to 1 ug RNA was performed with random hexamers. TCRdb ran MiXCR on the immunoSEQ multiplex PCR reads and lists one entry per CDR3 protein. This table has 120,000 or so distinct CDR3 sequences, about 95% appearing once. Input material: CD4+ T cells from PBMCs. The receptors stem from a human donor with multiple sclerosis.

This chain joins TRBV6-6 and TRBJ2-2; D ambiguous. The germline V gene has CDR1 MNHNY and CDR2 SVGAGI (reference sequence). CDR3 length: 12 amino acids. V lost 11 bases to trimming and J lost 5 bases, with 12 bases between them. The CDR3 loop reads CAGGVITGELFF. The CDR3 bases are TGTGCCGGTGGGGTTATTACCGGGGAGCTGTTTTTT.

The V gene is TRBV5-4, the J gene TRBJ2-3; weak D call: TRBD2 (6 bases). CDR1 is SGHNT, CDR2 YYREEE, per germline (reference sequence). The CDR3 has 13 amino acids. V gave up 6 bases and J gave up 5 bases, with 13 bases separating them. The CDR3 reads CASNWGVGDTQYF. CDR3 in DNA: TGTGCCAGCAACTGGGGGGTTGGAGATACGCAGTATTTT. The variable domain in full, with the rest retrieved from reference TRBV5-4 and TRBJ2-3, is ETGVTQSPTHLIKTRGQQVTLRCSSQSGHNTVSWYQQALGQGPQFIFQYYREEENGRGNFPPRFSGLQFPNYSSELNVNALELDDSALYLCASNWGVGDTQYFGPGTRLTVL.

This rearrangement joins TRBV12-3 or TRBV12-4 to TRBJ2-7; D call uncertain. The CDR3 is 13 residues long. V lost 4 bases and J 4 bases, leaving 11 bases between the germline ends. The CDR3 sequence is CASSYTRVYEQYF. The CDR3 region has the DNA TGTGCCAGCAGTTATACCAGAGTGTACGAGCAGTACTTC.

V gene TRBV5-4 combines with J gene TRBJ2-2; D gene ambiguous. Per the germline V gene, CDR1 is SGHNT and CDR2 is YYREEE (reference sequence). The V end lost 3 bases, the J end lost 3 bases, and 6 bases lay between the germline ends. The CDR3 has 13 residues. CDR3 protein: CASSSQYTGELFF. Here the CDR3 DNA reads TGTGCCAGCAGCTCCCAATACACCGGGGAGCTGTTTTTT.

J is TRBJ1-1 and V is TRBV12-3 or TRBV12-4, with D unclear. The CDR3 totals 12 residues. Trimming took 3 bases from V and 7 from J, leaving 9 bases between them. The CDR3 nucleotides are TGTGCCAGCAGTTTCAGTCCGTTTGAAGCTTTCTTT. Its translation is CASSFSPFEAFF.

The chain is built from TRBV29-1 and TRBJ2-2, with D unclear. V was pared by 2 bases and J by 2 bases, with 9 bases between. From germline, CDR1 is SQVTM and CDR2 ANQGSEA. The CDR3 has 14 residues. The CDR3 region has the DNA TGCAGCGTTGAAAAACAGCTTAACACCGGGGAGCTGTTTTTT. It specifies CSVEKQLNTGELFF.

The V call is TRBV7-9, the J call TRBJ2-5, with D uncertain. Trimming took 4 bases from V and 4 from J, leaving 22 bases between them. Germline CDR1 SEHNR, CDR2 FQNEAQ (reference sequence). The length of the CDR3 is 17 residues. The CDR3 DNA follows: TGTGCCAGCAGCTACCGTTCAGTGGTACCGCGCCGAGAGACCCAGTACTTC. Protein product: CASSYRSVVPRRETQYF.

V and J are TRBV9 and TRBJ1-3, with D maybe TRBD1 (5 bases). Trimming cost V 4 bases and J 4 bases, with 12 bases left between them. The CDR3 runs 14 residues. Looked up from germline, CDR1 is SGDLS and CDR2 is YYNGEE. CDR3 sequence (DNA): TGTGCCAGCAGCCTGGGGCTTAGGGGAAACACCATATATTTT. This gives the protein CASSLGLRGNTIYF.

The chain employs TRBV12-3 or TRBV12-4 and TRBJ1-5; TRBD1 agrees at 7 bases. The CDR3 sequence is 13 residues long. The V gene end was trimmed by 5 bases and the J gene end by 3 bases; junction bases not matched to a gene: 1. The DNA for the CDR3 is TGTGCCAGCAGTGGACAGGACAATCAGCCCCAGCATTTT. Translated: CASSGQDNQPQHF.

J is TRBJ2-7 and V is TRBV4-2; the D gene is possibly TRBD1 (6 bases). The V gene's germline CDR1 is LGHNA and CDR2 YNFKEQ. V lost 1 base, J lost 0 bases, and 13 bases lay in between. This CDR3 contains 16 residues. Here the CDR3 reads CASSQATGDDSYEQYF. Here the CDR3 DNA reads TGTGCCAGCAGCCAAGCGACAGGAGACGACTCCTACGAGCAGTACTTC.

This clonotype was recorded only once. V is TRBV9 and J is TRBJ2-1; 7 bases are a match to TRBD2. Germline loops: CDR1 SGDLS, CDR2 YYNGEE. The CDR3 totals 13 residues. Germline trimming cut 3 bases from V and 6 bases from J; bases unmatched to any gene: 3. DNA of the CDR3: TGTGCCAGCAGCGGGGGGGGGTTCAATGAGCAGTTCTTC. Translating gives CASSGGGFNEQFF.

The V call is TRBV20-1, the J call TRBJ1-2; 8 bases are a match to TRBD1. Looked up from germline, CDR1 is DFQATT and CDR2 is SNEGSKA (reference sequence). The V and J ends lost 3 bases and 8 bases, in that order; junction bases with no gene match: 5. The CDR3 is 12 residues long. The CDR3 DNA follows: TGCAGTGCTAGGGTGGGACAGGACGGCTACACCTTC. Translated, it gives CSARVGQDGYTF.

J is TRBJ2-1 and V is TRBV20-1; TRBD2 aligns across 12 bases. Losses at the gene ends were 2 bases for V and 9 bases for J; bases not matched to a gene: 8. The CDR3 length is 15 residues. CDR1 and CDR2 (germline): DFQATT, SNEGSKA (reference sequence). Here the CDR3 DNA reads TGCAGTGCTAGACGGCTAGCGGGGGGGCTTGGTGAGCAGTTCTTC. Protein sequence: CSARRLAGGLGEQFF.

The V and J genes are TRBV29-1 and TRBJ1-2; maybe TRBD1 (5 bases). Per the germline V gene, CDR1 is SQVTM and CDR2 is ANQGSEA. CDR3 length: 11 residues. The V and J ends lost 7 bases and 8 bases respectively, with 14 bases between them. CDR3 residues: CSAGGGEGYTF. The DNA of the CDR3 is TGCAGCGCTGGCGGGGGTGAGGGCTACACCTTC.

The genes are TRBV30 and TRBJ1-5; D uncertain. Germline loops: CDR1 GTSNPN, CDR2 SVGIG (reference sequence). CDR3 length: 14 residues. V lost 0 bases and J 8 bases, leaving 14 bases between the germline ends. The chain's CDR3 is CAWSVGRSAEPQHF. Here the CDR3 DNA reads TGTGCCTGGAGTGTAGGCAGGTCGGCTGAGCCCCAGCATTTT.

A note on this clonotype: Germline is not matched at one junction end, which may reflect a read error. The rearrangement uses TRBV18 and TRBJ2-3, with unresolved D. CDR1 KGHSH and CDR2 LQKENI come from the germline V gene. The CDR3 spans 13 residues. The CDR3 reads CASSPPYAPPWHF. DNA of the CDR3: TGTGCCAGCTCACCACCCTACGCTCCACCTTGGCATTTT. The full variable domain, with the rest looked up from reference TRBV18 and TRBJ2-3, is NAGVMQNPRHLVRRRGQEARLRCSPMKGHSHVYWYRQLPEEGLKFMVYLQKENIIDESGMPKERFSAEFPKEGPSILRIQQVVRGDSAAYFCASSPPYAPPWHFGPGTRLTVL.

This sequence joins TRBV5-6 and TRBJ2-1; 11 nucleotides align to TRBD2. The ends lost 9 bases at V and 6 bases at J; junction bases unmatched: 8. The germline CDR1 and CDR2 sequences are SGHDT and YYEEEE. The CDR3 has 14 amino acids. CDR3 DNA sequence: TGTGCCACCTCGGGGACTAGCGGAACCAATGAGCAGTTCTTC. This gives the protein CATSGTSGTNEQFF.

This clonotype showed up just once. V is TRBV7-8 and J is TRBJ2-1, with TRBD1 identical over 9 bases. J was trimmed by 4 bases and V by 5 bases; bases with no gene match: 9. The CDR3 has 16 residues. Germline lookup yields CDR1 SGHVS and CDR2 FQNEAQ. CDR3 protein: CASSVSRDREYNEQFF. The DNA of the CDR3 is TGTGCCAGCAGCGTAAGCCGGGACAGGGAGTACAATGAGCAGTTCTTC.

The chain couples TRBV4-3 to TRBJ2-3, with D possibly called TRBD1 or TRBD2 (5 bases each). The CDR3 covers 20 residues. Germline values: CDR1 LGHNA, CDR2 YSLEER. The V gene lost 0 bases and the J gene lost 0 bases, with 22 bases spanning the gap. The CDR3 DNA reads TGCGCCAGCAGCCAAGATTTGAGACAGCGGTACCGTTCTAGCACAGATACGCAGTATTTT. It specifies CASSQDLRQRYRSSTDTQYF.

The J gene is TRBJ1-1, the V gene TRBV19; TRBD1 might be the D (6 bases). CDR1 and CDR2 from the germline V gene are LNHDA and SQIVND (reference sequence). The CDR3 runs to 13 residues. V was cut by 0 bases and J by 5 bases, with 7 bases left in between. The CDR3 spells CASSIEGATEAFF. The CDR3 nucleotides read TGTGCCAGTAGTATAGAGGGGGCTACTGAAGCTTTCTTT.

The chain combines TRBV12-3 or TRBV12-4 with TRBJ1-4; weak D call: TRBD1 (6 bases). The length of the CDR3 is 14 residues. V dropped 6 bases and J dropped 7 bases, with 15 bases sitting between them. The CDR3 region has the DNA TGTGCCAGCAGAAACAGGGTTTCGAGTGAAAAACTGTTTTTT. Translated, it gives CASRNRVSSEKLFF.

The CDR3 sequence is CASGSGQGRHEQYF. CDR3 DNA sequence: TGTGCTAGTGGTTCGGGACAGGGGAGGCACGAGCAGTACTTC. The chain joins TRBV12-5 to TRBJ2-7; 10 positions agree with TRBD1. V trimming: 4 bases; J trimming: 5 bases; junction bases outside the gene matches: 5. Per germline, CDR1 LGHNT and CDR2 FRNRAP. This CDR3 region has 14 residues.

The chain combines TRBV27 with TRBJ1-5; no clear D gene. The CDR3 is 15 residues long. CDR1 is MNHEY and CDR2 is SMNVEV in the germline V gene (reference sequence). V was pared by 2 bases and J by 4 bases, with 12 bases between. This CDR3 reads CASSLGRFGNQPQHF. In DNA, the CDR3 is TGTGCCAGCAGTTTAGGGAGGTTTGGGAATCAGCCCCAGCATTTT.

V is TRBV30 and J is TRBJ2-7; tentatively, D is TRBD2 (6 bases). Trimming shortened V by 7 bases and J by 4 bases, and 20 bases separated the two germline ends. CDR1 and CDR2 (germline): GTSNPN, SVGIG (reference sequence). CDR3 length: 14 residues. CDR3: CAFLTRGMGYEQYF. CDR3 DNA: TGTGCCTTCCTCACCCGGGGGATGGGGTACGAGCAGTACTTC. The full variable domain, in which reference TRBV30 and TRBJ2-7 provide the parts outside the CDR3, is SQTIHQWPATLVQPVGSPLSLECTVEGTSNPNLYWYRQAAGRGLQLLFYSVGIGQISSEVPQNLSASRPQDRQFILSSKKLLLSDSGFYLCAFLTRGMGYEQYFGPGTRLTVT.

For the CDR3, the DNA is TGTGCCAGCAGCCAAGATCGGATATGGAACACCGGGGAGCTGTTTTTT. It is translated as CASSQDRIWNTGELFF. The chain links TRBV3-1 to TRBJ2-2; D is unresolved. CDR3 length: 16 residues. V lost 0 bases and J lost 1, with 9 bases in between. Germline CDR1 reads LGHDT; CDR2 reads YNNKEL (reference sequence).

The genes are TRBV27 and TRBJ2-4; 10 bases map to TRBD1. Germline V lookup: CDR1 MNHEY, CDR2 SMNVEV (reference sequence). V was clipped by 0 bases and J by 8 bases; unmatched bases: 10. The CDR3 has 17 amino acids. The CDR3: CASSLSLPGTGEDIQYF. The CDR3 DNA is TGTGCCAGCAGTTTATCTCTTCCGGGGACAGGGGAAGACATTCAGTACTTC.

The chain combines TRBV6-5 with TRBJ1-5; D might be TRBD1 (6 bases). The CDR3 runs 15 residues. Trimming pared 3 bases from V and 1 base from J, leaving 10 bases between. Germline CDR1 is MNHEY and CDR2 is SVGAGI. CDR3 sequence reads: CASSYSTGSNQPQHF. DNA for the CDR3: TGTGCCAGCAGTTATTCTACAGGGAGCAATCAGCCCCAGCATTTT.

The CDR3 here is CASSPGTGGPAFF. In nucleotides, the CDR3 is TGTGCCAGCAGCCCCGGGACAGGGGGCCCAGCTTTCTTT. The chain recombines TRBV7-3 with TRBJ1-1, with TRBD1 matching over 12 bases. The germline CDR1 and CDR2 sequences are SGHTA and FQGTGA. The CDR3 covers 13 residues. Trimming removed 5 bases from V and 10 bases from J; junction bases left unmatched: 5.

The V call is TRBV29-1, the J call TRBJ1-2, with TRBD1 identical over 8 bases. The CDR3 runs 13 residues. CDR1 and CDR2 (germline): SQVTM, ANQGSEA. V lost 4 bases and J lost 7; bases outside the gene matches: 8. As DNA, the CDR3 is TGCAGCGTTGCCCTGACAGGGGAGGGTGGCTACACCTTC. The encoded protein is CSVALTGEGGYTF.